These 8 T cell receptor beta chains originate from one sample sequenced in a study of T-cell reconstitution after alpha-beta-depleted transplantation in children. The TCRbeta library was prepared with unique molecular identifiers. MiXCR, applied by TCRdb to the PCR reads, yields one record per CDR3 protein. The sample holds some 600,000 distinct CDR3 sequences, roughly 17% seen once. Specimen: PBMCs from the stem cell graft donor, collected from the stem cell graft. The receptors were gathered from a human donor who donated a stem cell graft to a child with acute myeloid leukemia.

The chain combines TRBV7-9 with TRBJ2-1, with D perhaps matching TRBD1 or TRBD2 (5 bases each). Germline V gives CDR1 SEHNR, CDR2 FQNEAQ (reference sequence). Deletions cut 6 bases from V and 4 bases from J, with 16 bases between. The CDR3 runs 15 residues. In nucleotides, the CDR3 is TGTGCCAGCAGGGCTTGGGACGGAATATACAATGAGCAGTTCTTC. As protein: CASRAWDGIYNEQFF.

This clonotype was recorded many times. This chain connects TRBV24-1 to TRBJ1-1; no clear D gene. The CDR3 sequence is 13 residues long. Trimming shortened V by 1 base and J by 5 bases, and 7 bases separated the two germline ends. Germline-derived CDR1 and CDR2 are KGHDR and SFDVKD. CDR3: CATSDLGRTEAFF. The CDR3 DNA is TGTGCCACCAGTGATTTAGGGAGAACTGAAGCTTTCTTT.

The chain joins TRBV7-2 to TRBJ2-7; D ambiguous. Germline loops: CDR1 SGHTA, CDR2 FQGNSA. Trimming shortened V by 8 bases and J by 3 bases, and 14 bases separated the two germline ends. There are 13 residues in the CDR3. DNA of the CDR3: TGTGCCAGCCGAGGTGTCGGCAACTACGAGCAGTACGTC. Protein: CASRGVGNYEQYV.

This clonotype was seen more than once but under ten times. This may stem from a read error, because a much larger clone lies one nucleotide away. CDR3 sequence (DNA): TGTGCCAGCAGCCCGGGACAGGGAAGTGAAAAACTGTTTTTT. It specifies CASSPGQGSEKLFF. The V call is TRBV13, the J call TRBJ1-4; TRBD1 aligns across 9 bases. The CDR3 consists of 14 residues. In germline, CDR1 is PRHDT, CDR2 FYEKMQ (reference sequence). V lost 5 bases and J lost 7; bases outside the gene matches: 5. Combining the CDR3 with reference TRBV13 and TRBJ1-4 gives the whole variable domain AAGVIQSPRHLIKEKRETATLKCYPIPRHDTVYWYQQGPGQDPQFLISFYEKMQSDKGSIPDRFSAQQFSDYHSELNMSSLELGDSALYFCASSPGQGSEKLFFGSGTQLSVL.

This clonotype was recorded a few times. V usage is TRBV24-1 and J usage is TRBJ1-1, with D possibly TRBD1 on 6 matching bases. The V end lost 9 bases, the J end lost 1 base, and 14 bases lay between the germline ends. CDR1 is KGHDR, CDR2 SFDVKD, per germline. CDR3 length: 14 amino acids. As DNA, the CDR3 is TGTGCCACCCGAGGGGGGGACCAGAACACTGAAGCTTTCTTT. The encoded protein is CATRGGDQNTEAFF.

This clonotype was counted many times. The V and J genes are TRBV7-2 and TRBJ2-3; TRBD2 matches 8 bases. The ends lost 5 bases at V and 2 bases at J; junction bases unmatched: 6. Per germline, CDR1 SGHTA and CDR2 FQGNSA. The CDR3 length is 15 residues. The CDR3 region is CASSHRGGITDTQYF. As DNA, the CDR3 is TGTGCCAGCAGCCACCGGGGGGGCATCACAGATACGCAGTATTTT.

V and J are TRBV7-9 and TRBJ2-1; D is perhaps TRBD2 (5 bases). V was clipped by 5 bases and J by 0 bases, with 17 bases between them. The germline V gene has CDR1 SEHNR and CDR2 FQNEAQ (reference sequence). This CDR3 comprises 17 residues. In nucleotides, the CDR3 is TGTGCCAGCAGCGCGGGTGGAGTGAGGAGCTCCTACAATGAGCAGTTCTTC. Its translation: CASSAGGVRSSYNEQFF.

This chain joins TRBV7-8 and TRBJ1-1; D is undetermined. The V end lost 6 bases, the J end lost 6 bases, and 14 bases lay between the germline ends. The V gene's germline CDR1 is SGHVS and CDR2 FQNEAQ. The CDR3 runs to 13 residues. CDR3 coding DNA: TGTGCCAGCAGAGCGGACCTTTGGTCTGAAGCTTTCTTT. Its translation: CASRADLWSEAFF.